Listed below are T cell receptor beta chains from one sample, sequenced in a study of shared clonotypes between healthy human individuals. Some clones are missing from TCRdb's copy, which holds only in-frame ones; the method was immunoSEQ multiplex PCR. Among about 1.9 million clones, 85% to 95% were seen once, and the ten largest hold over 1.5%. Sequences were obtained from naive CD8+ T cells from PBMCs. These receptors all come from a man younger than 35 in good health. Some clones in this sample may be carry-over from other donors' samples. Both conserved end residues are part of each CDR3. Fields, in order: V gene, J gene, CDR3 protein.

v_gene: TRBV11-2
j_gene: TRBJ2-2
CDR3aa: CASSLYSGDFTGTGELFF

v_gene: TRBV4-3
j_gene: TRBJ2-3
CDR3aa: CASSHQCLQFHQYF

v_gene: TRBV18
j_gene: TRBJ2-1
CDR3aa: CASSPQRTSGRAGYNEQFF

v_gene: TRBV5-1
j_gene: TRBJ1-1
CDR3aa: CASSPYLKGPNTEAFF

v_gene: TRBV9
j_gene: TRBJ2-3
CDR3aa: CASSVGASTDTQYF

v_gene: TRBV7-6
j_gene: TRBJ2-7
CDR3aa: CASSLALVPGELEQYF

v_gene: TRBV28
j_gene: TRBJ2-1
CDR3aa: CASSLEQGSYNEQFF

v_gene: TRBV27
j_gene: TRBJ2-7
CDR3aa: CASSLWVGPYEQYF

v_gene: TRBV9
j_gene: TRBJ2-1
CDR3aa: CASSVGLAGVRDEQFF

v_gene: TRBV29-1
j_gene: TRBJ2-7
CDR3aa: CSGLTGATYEQYF

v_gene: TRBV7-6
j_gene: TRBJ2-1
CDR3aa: CASSLFAGANEQFF

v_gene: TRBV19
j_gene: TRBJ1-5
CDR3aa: CASSYRDRNQPQHF

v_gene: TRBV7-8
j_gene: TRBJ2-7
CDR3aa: CASSLAHGGVEQYF

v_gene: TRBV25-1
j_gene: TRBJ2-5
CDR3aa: CASKTAETQYF

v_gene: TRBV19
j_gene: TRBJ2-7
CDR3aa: CASSIGRGVYEQYF

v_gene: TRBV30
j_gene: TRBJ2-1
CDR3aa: CAWSFGTGDYNEQFF

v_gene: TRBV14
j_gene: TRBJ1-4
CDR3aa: CASSPWTGKNEKLFF

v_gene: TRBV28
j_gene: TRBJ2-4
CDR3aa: CASSLRNPSLAKNIQYF

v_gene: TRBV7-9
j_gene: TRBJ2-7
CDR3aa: CASSPGGEGGYEQYF

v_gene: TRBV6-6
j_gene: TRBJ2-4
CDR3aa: CASSYKAGGTKNIQYF

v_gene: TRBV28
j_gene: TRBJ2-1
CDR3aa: CAARQYSYNEQFF

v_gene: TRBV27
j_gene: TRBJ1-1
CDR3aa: CASSRKEYTEAFF

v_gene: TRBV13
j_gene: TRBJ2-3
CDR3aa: CASSPPGSRGTDTQYF

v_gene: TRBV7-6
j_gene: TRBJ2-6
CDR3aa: CASSLGPRQVPGANVLTF

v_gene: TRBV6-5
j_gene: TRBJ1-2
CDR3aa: CASRDDGIYGYTF

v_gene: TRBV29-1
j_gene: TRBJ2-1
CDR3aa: CSVPAGGSSVEQFF

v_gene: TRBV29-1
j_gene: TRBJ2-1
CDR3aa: CSEGGPYNEQFF

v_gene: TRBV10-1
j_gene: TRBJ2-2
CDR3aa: CASFAGTVNTGELFF

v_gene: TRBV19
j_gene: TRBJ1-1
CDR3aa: CASKGQPNTEAFF

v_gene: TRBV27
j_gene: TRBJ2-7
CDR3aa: CASSPAGGPFGQYF

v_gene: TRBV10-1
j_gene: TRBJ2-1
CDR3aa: CARGGQGQRDEQFF

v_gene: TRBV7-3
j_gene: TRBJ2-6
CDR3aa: CASSRRLAGGPASGANVLTF

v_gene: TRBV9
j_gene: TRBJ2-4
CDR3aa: CASSVGGAVGAKNIQYF

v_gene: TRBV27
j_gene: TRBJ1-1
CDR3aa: CASSPRSRREAFF

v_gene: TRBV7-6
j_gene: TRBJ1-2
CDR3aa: CASSPRQAFGYGYTF

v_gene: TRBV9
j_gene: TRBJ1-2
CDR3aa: CASSVGPFGGAYGYTF

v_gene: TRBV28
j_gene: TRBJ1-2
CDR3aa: CASSFLGAPGYTF